The T cell receptor beta chain described here comes from a study of CD8 T cells in ankylosing spondylitis. Findings and limits, study-wide: According to the report, clones linked to the disease were significantly enriched in matched synovial fluid samples taken from ankylosing spondylitis patients. Characteristic of ankylosing spondylitis blood, it appeared, was a TCR beta motif comprising fewer than 10 highly homologous variants.

As for this clonotype: Its specificity is unknown.

The CDR3 contains 15 residues. Germline V lookup: CDR1 KGHDR, CDR2 SFDVKD. Between the trimmed V and J ends, which lost 0 bases and 5 bases, there was a span of 10 bases. Via MiXCR, TCRdb re-called the 5' RACE reads, giving one row per CDR3 protein. The profile shows under 950,000 distinct CDR3 sequences, around a fifth of them singletons. The chain recombines TRBV24-1 with TRBJ2-1, with D perhaps TRBD1 or TRBD2 (5 bases each). This receptor was obtained from a male donor with ankylosing spondylitis. The material sequenced was blood, either unsorted or a sorted T cell fraction (not recorded which). CDR3 sequence reads: CATSDLRGGDNEQFF. CDR3 bases: TGTGCCACCAGTGATTTGCGTGGGGGTGACAATGAGCAGTTCTTC.